The 3 T cell receptor beta chains below all came from one sample that was sequenced in a study of post-analysis software for immune sequencing data. Findings and caveats of the study: The five TRBV segments detected at higher frequency in patients than in controls included TRBV5-6, TRBV5-1 and TRBV20-1.

Every TCR beta cDNA library bore unique molecular identifiers. TCRdb re-called the PCR reads through MiXCR, storing one row per CDR3 protein. The table shows 250,000 to 300,000 distinct CDR3 sequences, with roughly a third occurring only once. These receptors are not linked to any known antigen. The sequenced sample consisted of blood. The receptors stem from a girl aged 5-17 years with multiple sclerosis.

A remark on this clonotype: Mismatch with germline at one junction end may stem from a read error. The CDR3 DNA reads as TGTGCCATCGGTGAGTCCAGGTTACCTCGGGCGAGCACCGGGGAGCTGTTTTTT. Its translation: CAIGESRLPRASTGELFF. V is TRBV10-3 and J is TRBJ2-2, with D uncertain. The germline V gene encodes CDR1 ENHRY and CDR2 SYGVKD. CDR3 length: 18 residues.

This clonotype appeared a few times. The chain combines TRBV5-1 with TRBJ1-1, with D maybe TRBD1 (5 bases). V lost 0 bases, J lost 5 bases, and 14 bases lay in between. CDR3 length: 15 amino acids. Germline-derived CDR1 and CDR2 are SGHRS and YFSETQ. This CDR3 is CASSLEGSRGTEAFF. The DNA for the CDR3 is TGCGCCAGCAGCTTGGAGGGGTCAAGGGGAACTGAAGCTTTCTTT. Supplemented by reference TRBV5-1 and TRBJ1-1, the full variable domain reads KAGVTQTPRYLIKTRGQQVTLSCSPISGHRSVSWYQQTPGQGLQFLFEYFSETQRNKGNFPGRFSGRQFSNSRSEMNVSTLELGDSALYLCASSLEGSRGTEAFFGQGTRLTVV.

This clonotype came up many times. The V and J genes are TRBV7-9 and TRBJ2-1; D is perhaps TRBD1 or TRBD2 (6 bases each). Trimming left V 0 bases short and J 1 base short, with 13 bases between. The CDR3 spans 17 residues. Germline CDR1 is SEHNR and CDR2 is FQNEAQ (reference sequence). CDR3 sequence: CASSLASRGPSYNEQFF. DNA of the CDR3: TGTGCCAGCAGCTTAGCATCCCGGGGGCCTTCCTACAATGAGCAGTTCTTC.